The entry below describes one TCR beta chain. In this sample, this clonotype turned up a few times. It has no known antigen specificity. Nothing much larger sits one base from this clone, and base qualities are not available. The TCR beta CDR3 regions were amplified from the RNA transcripts. For the first round of RT-PCR on the TCR CDR3, the HTBI primer set was used together with the Qiagen OneStep RT-PCR kit. Libraries were constructed in a second round of multiplex PCR, after which size selection and purification were carried out. The libraries were sequenced on an Illumina HiSeq2000 using paired-end 100 bp reads. On the study's bioinformatics: Raw data were processed with SOAPnuke, discarding reads with adapters, uncalled bases, mean Phred below 15, or no exact constant-primer or identifier match. High-quality paired reads were merged with COPE v1.2.5, and unique nucleotide sequences were defined as clonotypes. MiTCR v1.1 was used to align the clonotypes against IMGT TRBV, TRBD and TRBJ reference segments. The analysis was restricted to V-J combinations with a frequency above 0.0001, which together covered 98% to 99.2% of the repertoires. A TCS score was defined as the ratio between F50 (clonal expansion) and ExV (chaos), using BLOSUM62-based TCRdist between CDR3 peptides within each V-J. Welch's t-statistics and random forest reduced 450 to 600 V-J features to roughly 13, which were used in a naive Bayes classifier (R e1071). TCRdb handled the public reads itself, with Q25 trimming in fastp and clone calling in MiXCR, and kept productive beta chains. Under each unique CDR3 protein, matching rows form one entry showing the most common genes and DNA. The V and J calls and clone size are TCRdb's, not the authors'. The table for this sample lists 300,000 to 450,000 distinct CDR3 sequences; around 16% of them were counted only once. The ten largest clonotypes hold about 27% of the sample.

This record belongs to a study of T cells in Graves' hyperthyroidism and ophthalmopathy (dated by TCRdb to 2018 to 2020). About the investigation overall: Peripheral blood samples were taken at initial diagnosis, before any treatment was given. TCR Vbeta CDR3 sequencing of 120 to 150 peripheral blood samples (under 45 ophthalmopathy, 75 or so hyperthyroidism and roughly 17 progressor patients) is reported in the paper. An independent validation cohort of about 19 hyperthyroidism patients and roughly 16 patients who later progressed to ophthalmopathy tested prospective prediction of ophthalmopathy. To identify TCR V-J signatures that set the groups apart, the researchers used a discovery cohort of about a hundred patients, made up of 40 to 45 with Graves' ophthalmopathy and some 58 with stable Graves' hyperthyroidism. Thyroid tissue and blood T-cell repertoires from roughly six Graves' hyperthyroidism patients were also compared in the study. For training and testing, the 100 or so patients in the discovery cohort were randomly divided in a 7:3 ratio. After sampling, hyperthyroidism patients received methimazole starting at 30 mg daily, and ophthalmopathy patients received high-dose intravenous methylprednisolone.

What the authors observed across the whole study: No statistical method was used to set the sample size in advance, and investigators knew the group allocation. Most expanded thyroid clonotypes (frequency above 0.001) were also detected in blood, a finding suggesting that blood repertoires may reflect thyroid immune responses. Ophthalmopathy was separated from stable hyperthyroidism by a 13 V-J signature model, with about 86% sensitivity and 81% to 82% specificity obtained in cross-validation and 80%/75% obtained in testing. In validation, the model predicted progression to ophthalmopathy with 65% to 71% sensitivity and 72% to 85% specificity, a median of 6.5 months before onset.

The junction carries 28 bases between V and J, which are trimmed by 5 bases and 3 bases respectively. From cysteine to phenylalanine, the CDR3 is 20 amino acids long. Here the CDR3 DNA is all that survives: 60 bases in frame from base 1. From the germline V gene, CDR1 is MDHEN and CDR2 is SYDVKM. The hyperthyroidism patients were between 18 and 65 years old and newly diagnosed, with a disease duration of less than 2 months. Any patient with an uncontrolled infection, another autoimmune disease, pregnancy or lactation was excluded. Diagnoses were established on the basis of clinical symptoms, serum thyroxine and TRAb, thyroid ultrasound, and orbital computed tomography. Blood from progressor patients was collected at the time of first diagnosis with hyperthyroidism, before any ophthalmopathy symptoms had appeared. PBMCs were isolated from approximately 10 ml of fresh peripheral blood by Ficoll-Paque density gradient centrifugation. Progressor patients were defined as those initially diagnosed with Graves' hyperthyroidism in whom ophthalmopathy developed during follow-up. Trizol reagent was used to extract total RNA, and RNA quality was then checked on an Agilent 2100 Bioanalyzer.

The source is a young woman with Graves' hyperthyroidism that later progressed to Graves' ophthalmopathy. Sequenced material: blood. The chain is assembled from TRBV28 and TRBJ2-2; the best D guess is TRBD2, with 6 bases matching. The CDR3 region has the sequence CASSRSTFISGRPDTGELFF. The DNA is as follows: TGTGCCAGCAGTCGTTCGACTTTTATTAGCGGAAGACCAGACACCGGGGAGCTGTTTTTT.